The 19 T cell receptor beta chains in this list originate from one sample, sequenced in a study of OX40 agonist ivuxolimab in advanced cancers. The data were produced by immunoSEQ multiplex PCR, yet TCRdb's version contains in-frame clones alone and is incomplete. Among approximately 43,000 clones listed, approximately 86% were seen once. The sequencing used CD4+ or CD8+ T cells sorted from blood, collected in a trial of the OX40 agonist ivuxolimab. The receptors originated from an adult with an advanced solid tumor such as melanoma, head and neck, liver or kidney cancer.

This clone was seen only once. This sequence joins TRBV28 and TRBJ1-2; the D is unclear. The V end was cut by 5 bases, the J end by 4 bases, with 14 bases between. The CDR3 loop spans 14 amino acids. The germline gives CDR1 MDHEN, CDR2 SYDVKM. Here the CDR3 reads CASSVRALSYGYTF. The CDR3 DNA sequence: TGTGCCAGCAGTGTACGGGCACTGAGCTATGGCTACACCTTC.

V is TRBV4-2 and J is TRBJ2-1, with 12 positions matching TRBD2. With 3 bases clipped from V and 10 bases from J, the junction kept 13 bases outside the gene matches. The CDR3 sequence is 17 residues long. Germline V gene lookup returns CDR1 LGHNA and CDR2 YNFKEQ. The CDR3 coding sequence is TGTGCCAGCAGCCAGGATCCTAGCGGGAGGGCCGCGGGGGAGCAGTTCTTC. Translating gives CASSQDPSGRAAGEQFF.

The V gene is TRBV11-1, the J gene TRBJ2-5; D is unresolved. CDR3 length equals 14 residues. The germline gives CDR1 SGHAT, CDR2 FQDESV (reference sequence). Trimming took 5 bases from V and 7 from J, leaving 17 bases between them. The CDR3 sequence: CASSTGPLEGTQYF. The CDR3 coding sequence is TGTGCCAGCAGCACGGGCCCCTTGGAAGGGACCCAGTACTTC. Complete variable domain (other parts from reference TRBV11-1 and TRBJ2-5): EAEVAQSPRYKITEKSQAVAFWCDPISGHATLYWYRQILGQGPELLVQFQDESVVDDSQLPKDRFSAERLKGVDSTLKIQPAELGDSAMYLCASSTGPLEGTQYFGPGTRLLVL.

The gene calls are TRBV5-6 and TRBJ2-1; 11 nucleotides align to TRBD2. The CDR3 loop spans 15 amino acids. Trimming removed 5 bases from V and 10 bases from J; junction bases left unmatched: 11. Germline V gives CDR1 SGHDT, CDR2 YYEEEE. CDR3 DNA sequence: TGTGCCAGCAGTCCCTTAGCGGGAGGGCCGCGGGAGCAGTTCTTC. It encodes CASSPLAGGPREQFF.

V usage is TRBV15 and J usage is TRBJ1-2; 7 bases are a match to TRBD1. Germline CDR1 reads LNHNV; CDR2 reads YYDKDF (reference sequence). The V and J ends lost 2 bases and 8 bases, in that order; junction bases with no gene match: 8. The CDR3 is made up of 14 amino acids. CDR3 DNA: TGTGCCACCAGCAGAACGACCCAGGGGGACGGCTACACCTTC. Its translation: CATSRTTQGDGYTF.

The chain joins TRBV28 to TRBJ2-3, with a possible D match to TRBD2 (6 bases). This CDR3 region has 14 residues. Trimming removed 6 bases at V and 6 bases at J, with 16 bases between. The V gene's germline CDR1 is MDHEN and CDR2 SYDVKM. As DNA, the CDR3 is TGTGCCAGCAGCCCCTTAGGGAGGCGGGATACGCAGTATTTT. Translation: CASSPLGRRDTQYF.

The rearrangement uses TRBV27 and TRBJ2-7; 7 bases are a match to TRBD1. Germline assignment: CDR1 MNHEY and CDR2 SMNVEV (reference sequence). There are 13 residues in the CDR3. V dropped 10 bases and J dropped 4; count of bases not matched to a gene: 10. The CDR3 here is CATRGTDRYEQYF. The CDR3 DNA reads TGTGCCACCAGGGGGACAGACCGTTACGAGCAGTACTTC.

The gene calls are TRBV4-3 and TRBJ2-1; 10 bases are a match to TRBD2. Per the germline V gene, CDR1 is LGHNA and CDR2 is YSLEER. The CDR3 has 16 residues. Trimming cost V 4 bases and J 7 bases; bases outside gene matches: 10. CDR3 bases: TGCGCCAGCAGCCCATACCTAGCGGGAGCGGAAAATGAGCAGTTCTTC. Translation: CASSPYLAGAENEQFF.

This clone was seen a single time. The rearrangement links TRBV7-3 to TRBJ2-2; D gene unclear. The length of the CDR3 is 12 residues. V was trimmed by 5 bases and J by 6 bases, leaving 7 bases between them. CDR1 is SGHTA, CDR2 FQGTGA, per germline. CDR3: CASSLSAGELFF. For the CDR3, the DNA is TGTGCCAGCAGCCTCTCGGCCGGGGAGCTGTTTTTT.

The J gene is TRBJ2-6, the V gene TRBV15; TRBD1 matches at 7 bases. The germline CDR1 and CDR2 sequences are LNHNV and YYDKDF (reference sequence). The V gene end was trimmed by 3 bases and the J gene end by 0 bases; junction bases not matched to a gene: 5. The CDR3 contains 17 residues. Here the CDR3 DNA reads TGTGCCACCAGCAGCTTACAGGGGAGCTCTGGGGCCAACGTCCTGACTTTC. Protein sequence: CATSSLQGSSGANVLTF. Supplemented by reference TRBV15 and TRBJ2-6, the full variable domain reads DAMVIQNPRYQVTQFGKPVTLSCSQTLNHNVMYWYQQKSSQAPKLLFHYYDKDFNNEADTPDNFQSRRPNTSFCFLDIRSPGLGDTAMYLCATSSLQGSSGANVLTFGAGSRLTVL.

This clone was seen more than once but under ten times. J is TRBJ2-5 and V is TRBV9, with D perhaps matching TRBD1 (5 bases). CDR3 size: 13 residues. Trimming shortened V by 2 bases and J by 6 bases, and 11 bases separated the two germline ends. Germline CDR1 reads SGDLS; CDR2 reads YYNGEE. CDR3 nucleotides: TGTGCCAGCAGCGTCGACAGTGGGAAGACCCAGTACTTC. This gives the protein CASSVDSGKTQYF.

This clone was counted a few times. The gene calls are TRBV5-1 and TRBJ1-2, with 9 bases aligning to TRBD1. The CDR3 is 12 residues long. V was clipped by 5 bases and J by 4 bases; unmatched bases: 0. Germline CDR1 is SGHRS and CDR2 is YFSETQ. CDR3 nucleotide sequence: TGCGCCAGCAGGGACAGGGGCTATGGCTACACCTTC. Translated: CASRDRGYGYTF.

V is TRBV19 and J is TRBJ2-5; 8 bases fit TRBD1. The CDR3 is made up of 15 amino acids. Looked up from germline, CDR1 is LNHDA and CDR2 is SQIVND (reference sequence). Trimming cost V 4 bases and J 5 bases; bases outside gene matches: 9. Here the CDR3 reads CASSTSPDRAETQYF. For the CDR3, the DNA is TGTGCCAGTAGTACCTCCCCGGACAGGGCTGAGACCCAGTACTTC.

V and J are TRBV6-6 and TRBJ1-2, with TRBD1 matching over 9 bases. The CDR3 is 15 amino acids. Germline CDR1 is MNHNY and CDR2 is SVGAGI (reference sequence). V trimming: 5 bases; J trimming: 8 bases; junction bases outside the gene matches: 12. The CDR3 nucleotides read TGTGCCAGCAGTCGGACAGGGGACTTTCTTCAAGGCTACACCTTC. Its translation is CASSRTGDFLQGYTF.

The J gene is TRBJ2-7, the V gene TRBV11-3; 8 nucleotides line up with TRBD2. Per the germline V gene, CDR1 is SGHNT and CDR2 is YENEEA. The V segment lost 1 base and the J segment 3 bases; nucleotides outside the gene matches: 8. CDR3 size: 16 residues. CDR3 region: CASSLGTGLGHYEQYF. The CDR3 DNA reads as TGTGCCAGCAGCTTAGGAACGGGACTAGGACACTACGAGCAGTACTTC.

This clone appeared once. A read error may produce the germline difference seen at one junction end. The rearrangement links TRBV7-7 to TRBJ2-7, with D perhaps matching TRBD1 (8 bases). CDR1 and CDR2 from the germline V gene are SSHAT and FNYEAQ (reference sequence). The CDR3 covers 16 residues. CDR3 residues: CASRAGQAKPSYEQYF. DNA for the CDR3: TGTGCTAGCAGAGCGGGACAGGCCAAGCCCTCCTACGAGCAGTACTTC.

CDR3 amino acids: CASSYDARAGSTQYF. The CDR3 nucleotides read TGTGCCAGCAGTTACGACGCCAGGGCCGGGAGTACGCAGTATTTT. This chain uses TRBV6-5 with TRBJ2-3, with D perhaps TRBD2 (6 bases). Germline CDR1 MNHEY, CDR2 SVGAGI. The CDR3 is 15 residues long. V lost 2 bases and J 8 bases, leaving 17 bases between the germline ends.

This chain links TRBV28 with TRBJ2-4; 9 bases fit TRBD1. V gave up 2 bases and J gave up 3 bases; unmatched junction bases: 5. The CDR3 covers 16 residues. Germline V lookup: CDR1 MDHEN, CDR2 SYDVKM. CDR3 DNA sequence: TGTGCCAGCAGTTTACACAAGACAGGGGGCAAAAACATTCAGTACTTC. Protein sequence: CASSLHKTGGKNIQYF.

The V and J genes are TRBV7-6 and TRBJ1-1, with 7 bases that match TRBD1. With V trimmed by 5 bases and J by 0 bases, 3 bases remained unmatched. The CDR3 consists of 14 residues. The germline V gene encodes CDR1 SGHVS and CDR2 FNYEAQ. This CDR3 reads CASSRDRLNTEAFF. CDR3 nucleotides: TGTGCCAGCAGCCGGGACAGATTGAACACTGAAGCTTTCTTT.